One sample yielded the 15 T cell receptor beta chains listed below, sequenced in a study of blood T cells in healthy people across ages. A second about 7 to 12 cycle PCR used barcoded and J-beta primers. Via MiXCR, TCRdb re-called the 5' RACE reads, giving one row per CDR3 protein. The repertoire includes 1.5 million to 2 million distinct CDR3 sequences, 25% to 30% of them detected once, and roughly 8% sits in the top ten. What was sequenced was blood. These receptors originate from a woman in her twenties or thirties in good health.

V gene TRBV9 combines with J gene TRBJ1-1; 7 bases agree with TRBD1. This CDR3 region has 15 residues. Germline V lookup: CDR1 SGDLS, CDR2 YYNGEE. J lost 1 base, V lost 1 base, and 4 bases had no gene match. CDR3 region: CASSVLSGGNTEAFF. In DNA form, the CDR3 reads TGTGCCAGCAGCGTATTGTCAGGGGGGAACACTGAAGCTTTCTTT.

V gene TRBV2 combines with J gene TRBJ2-3; TRBD1 matches 8 bases. The CDR3 totals 15 residues. The V gene end was trimmed by 6 bases and the J gene end by 6 bases; junction bases not matched to a gene: 11. The V gene's germline CDR1 is SNHLY and CDR2 FYNNEI. The CDR3 sequence: CASSGRTGSIDTQYF. The CDR3 coding sequence is TGTGCCAGCAGCGGACGGACAGGGAGTATTGATACGCAGTATTTT.

The CDR3 spells CASSQAGYRSPLHF. The CDR3 DNA reads as TGTGCCAGCAGCCAAGCAGGGTACCGTTCACCCCTCCACTTT. The chain uses TRBV3-1 and TRBJ1-6, with TRBD1 as a possible D gene (5 bases). The CDR3 has 14 residues. Germline V CDR1 and CDR2: LGHDT, YNNKEL (reference sequence). The V and J ends lost 1 base and 9 bases respectively, with 10 bases between them. Full variable domain (missing parts from reference TRBV3-1 and TRBJ1-6): DTAVSQTPKYLVTQMGNDKSIKCEQNLGHDTMYWYKQDSKKFLKIMFSYNNKELIINETVPNRFSPKSPDKAHLNLHINSLELGDSAVYFCASSQAGYRSPLHFGNGTRLTVT.

This clonotype has a count of ten or more. The J gene is TRBJ2-4, the V gene TRBV27, with 10 nucleotides matching TRBD1. The germline CDR1 and CDR2 sequences are MNHEY and SMNVEV (reference sequence). The ends lost 2 bases at V and 0 bases at J; junction bases unmatched: 1. This CDR3 region has 16 residues. This chain's CDR3 is CASSLRTGGAKNIQYF. The CDR3, as DNA: TGTGCCAGCAGTTTAAGGACAGGGGGAGCCAAAAACATTCAGTACTTC.

This clonotype has a handful of counts. The chain links TRBV12-3 or TRBV12-4 to TRBJ1-1; 9 bases match TRBD1. J lost 4 bases, V lost 7 bases, and 7 bases had no gene match. This CDR3 spans 14 amino acids. CDR3 loop: CASTRGQGSTEAFF. For the CDR3, the DNA is TGTGCCAGCACCCGAGGACAGGGGAGCACTGAAGCTTTCTTT.

The table lists this clonotype with many counts. The chain employs TRBV6-6 and TRBJ2-7; D not certain. This CDR3 comprises 14 residues. Germline V lookup: CDR1 MNHNY, CDR2 SVGAGI (reference sequence). V was cut by 0 bases and J by 3 bases, with 9 bases left in between. The CDR3 protein is CASSYSGQNYEQYF. In nucleotides, the CDR3 is TGTGCCAGCAGTTACTCAGGGCAGAACTACGAGCAGTACTTC.

This clonotype appeared many times. This chain uses TRBV28 with TRBJ2-7, with D possibly TRBD1 on 5 matching bases. Germline-derived CDR1 and CDR2 are MDHEN and SYDVKM. CDR3 length: 13 amino acids. The ends were cut back, 7 bases at V and 3 bases at J, with 13 bases in the middle. The CDR3: CASMARGIYEQYF. The CDR3, as DNA: TGTGCCAGCATGGCAAGGGGTATCTACGAGCAGTACTTC.

There are a few counts of this clonotype. V usage is TRBV6-5 and J usage is TRBJ1-1, with D unresolved. V lost 0 bases, J lost 0 bases, and 14 bases lay in between. The CDR3 totals 17 residues. The V gene's germline CDR1 is MNHEY and CDR2 SVGAGI. The CDR3 sequence is CASSYSRQRSMNTEAFF. Here the CDR3 DNA reads TGTGCCAGCAGTTACTCGAGGCAGCGGAGCATGAACACTGAAGCTTTCTTT.

This clonotype occurred many times. The genes are TRBV20-1 and TRBJ2-7; maybe TRBD1 (6 bases). Germline V CDR1 and CDR2: DFQATT, SNEGSKA (reference sequence). The CDR3 spans 13 residues. V was clipped by 5 bases and J by 1 base, with 12 bases between them. The CDR3 sequence: CSADKQGSYEQYF. The CDR3 DNA reads TGCAGTGCTGATAAACAGGGTTCCTACGAGCAGTACTTC.

V usage is TRBV20-1 and J usage is TRBJ2-1; D unclear. Between the trimmed V and J ends, which lost 6 bases and 2 bases, there was a span of 17 bases. From germline, CDR1 is DFQATT and CDR2 SNEGSKA (reference sequence). The CDR3 is 15 amino acids. The CDR3 nucleotides read TGCAGTGCCGACAACCCCAAAGAACCCTACAATGAGCAGTTCTTC. Protein: CSADNPKEPYNEQFF.

This clonotype turned up a few times. This chain joins TRBV7-2 and TRBJ2-7, with D tentatively TRBD1 (5 bases). CDR3 length: 15 amino acids. CDR1 is SGHTA and CDR2 is FQGNSA in the germline V gene. V was pared by 5 bases and J by 5 bases, with 19 bases between. The CDR3 sequence is CASSLIAAGSDEQYF. In DNA, the CDR3 is TGTGCCAGCAGCCTAATCGCCGCAGGGTCGGACGAGCAGTACTTC. Complete variable domain (other parts from reference TRBV7-2 and TRBJ2-7): GAGVSQSPSNKVTEKGKDVELRCDPISGHTALYWYRQSLGQGLEFLIYFQGNSAPDKSGLPSDRFSAERTGGSVSTLTIQRTQQEDSAVYLCASSLIAAGSDEQYFGPGTRLTVT.

This clonotype was detected only a few times. The genes are TRBV4-1 and TRBJ1-2, with D possibly TRBD1 on 6 matching bases. V lost 4 bases and J 5 bases, leaving 20 bases between the germline ends. Germline V gives CDR1 MGHRA, CDR2 YSYEKL. CDR3 length: 16 residues. The CDR3 sequence: CASSPREGESIYGYTF. DNA for the CDR3: TGCGCCAGCAGCCCAAGGGAGGGGGAGTCTATTTATGGCTACACCTTC.

Notes on this clonotype: Since a much larger clone is just one base distant, this may be a read error. In DNA, the CDR3 is TGCGCCAGCAGCATAGCGGGGGGACGCGCAGATACGCAGTATTTT. Translated, it gives CASSIAGGRADTQYF. This chain connects TRBV5-1 to TRBJ2-3; 10 nucleotides agree with TRBD2. The J segment lost 4 bases and the V segment lost 4 bases, leaving 6 bases of the junction unmatched. The CDR3 has 15 amino acids. The germline V gene has CDR1 SGHRS and CDR2 YFSETQ.

This clonotype was seen many times. V usage is TRBV29-1 and J usage is TRBJ2-7; the D gene is possibly TRBD2 (5 bases). This CDR3 contains 12 residues. CDR1 and CDR2 (germline): SQVTM, ANQGSEA. V lost 0 bases to trimming and J lost 7 bases, with 10 bases between them. The CDR3 nucleotides are TGCAGCGTTGAAGAAGGGAGCGTAGAGCAGTACTTC. Amino acids: CSVEEGSVEQYF.

CDR3 nucleotide sequence: TGTGCCAGCAGCTACCGGACAGGCGGGTCCGGCTACAATGAGCAGTTCTTC. It specifies CASSYRTGGSGYNEQFF. This chain uses TRBV7-3 with TRBJ2-1, with TRBD1 matching 7 bases. This CDR3 is built from 17 residues. CDR1 is SGHTA, CDR2 FQGTGA, per germline. V lost 4 bases, J lost 3 bases, and 12 bases stayed unmatched.